This T cell receptor (beta chain) is drawn from a study of blood T cell repertoires in COVID-19. The CDR3 is made up of 13 amino acids. Per germline, CDR1 SGHAT and CDR2 FQNNGV. With 5 bases clipped from V and 6 bases from J, the junction kept 2 bases outside the gene matches. TCRdb keeps only in-frame clones here, not all; method: immunoSEQ multiplex PCR. The sample lists about 81,000 clones; around 80% were seen once. This clone was counted between two and nine times. The V call is TRBV11-2, the J call TRBJ2-1; 9 nucleotides align to TRBD2. This TCR was sampled from a man aged 60 to 75 with acute or convalescent COVID-19. Source material: peripheral blood. CDR3 bases: TGTGCCAGCAGCCCGGGACTAGCCAATGAGCAGTTCTTC. Protein: CASSPGLANEQFF.